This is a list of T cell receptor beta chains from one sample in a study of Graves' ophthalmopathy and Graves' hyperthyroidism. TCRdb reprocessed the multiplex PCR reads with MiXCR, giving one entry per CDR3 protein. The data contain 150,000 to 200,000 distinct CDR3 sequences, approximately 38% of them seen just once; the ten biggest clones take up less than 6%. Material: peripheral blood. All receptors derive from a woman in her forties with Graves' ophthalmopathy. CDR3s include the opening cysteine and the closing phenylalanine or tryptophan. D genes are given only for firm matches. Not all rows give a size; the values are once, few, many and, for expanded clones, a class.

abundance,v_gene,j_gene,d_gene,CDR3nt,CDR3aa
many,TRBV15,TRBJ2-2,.,TGTGCCACCAGCAGAGTCCACGGGGAGCTGTTTTTT,CATSRVHGELFF
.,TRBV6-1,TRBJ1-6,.,TGTGCCAGCAGTGACGTCCTCGGGGCAGGAAATTCACCCCTCCACTTT,CASSDVLGAGNSPLHF
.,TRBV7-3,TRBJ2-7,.,TGTGCCAGCAGCTTAACGGGACGTCGGGGAGACGAGCAGTACTTC,CASSLTGRRGDEQYF
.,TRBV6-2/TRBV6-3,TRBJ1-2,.,TGTGCCAGCAGTCTTCGACAGGAAAGCTATGGCTACACCTTC,CASSLRQESYGYTF
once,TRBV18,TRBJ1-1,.,TGTGCCAGCTCACCAAAGGGGGAGAACACTGAAGCTTTCTTT,CASSPKGENTEAFF
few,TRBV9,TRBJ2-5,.,TGTGCCAGCAGCGTAGTGGCAGGGGGGGGAGAGACCCAGTACTTC,CASSVVAGGGETQYF
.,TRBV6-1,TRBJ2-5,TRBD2,TGTGCCAGCACCTGGACTAGCGGTTACTCGCGAGAGACCCAGTACTTC,CASTWTSGYSRETQYF
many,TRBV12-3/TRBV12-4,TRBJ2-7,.,TGTGCCAGCAGCTCCGAGTCCGGGGGAGTTTCCTACGAGCAGTACTTC,CASSSESGGVSYEQYF
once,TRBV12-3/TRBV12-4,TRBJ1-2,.,TGTGCCAGCAGTTTTGTAGCTAACTATGGCTACACCTTC,CASSFVANYGYTF
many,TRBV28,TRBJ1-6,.,TGTGCCAGCTACAGCTCCTATAATTCACCCCTCCACTTT,CASYSSYNSPLHF
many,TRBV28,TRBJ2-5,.,TGTGCCAGCAGTCCGCTACCCCGGGCCCCCGGGGAGACCCAGTACTTC,CASSPLPRAPGETQYF
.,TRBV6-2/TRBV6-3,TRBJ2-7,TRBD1,TGTGCCAGCAGTTACTCGAAGGACAGGGATAGGTGGGGCTACGAGCAGTACTTC,CASSYSKDRDRWGYEQYF
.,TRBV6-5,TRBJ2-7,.,TGTGCCAGCAGTTACTCTGAGAGCACTGAAGCTTTCTTC,CASSYSESTEAFF
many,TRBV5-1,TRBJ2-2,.,TGCGCCAGCAGCTTGGGGGCAGGGAGGAACACCGGGGAGCTGTTTTTT,CASSLGAGRNTGELFF
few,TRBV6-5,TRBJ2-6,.,TGTGCCAGCAGTTACGACGTATCTGGGGCCAACGTCCTGACTTTC,CASSYDVSGANVLTF
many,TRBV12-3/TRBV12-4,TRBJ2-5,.,TGTGCCAGCAGTTTAAGGAGGCAACAAGAGACCCAGTACTTC,CASSLRRQQETQYF